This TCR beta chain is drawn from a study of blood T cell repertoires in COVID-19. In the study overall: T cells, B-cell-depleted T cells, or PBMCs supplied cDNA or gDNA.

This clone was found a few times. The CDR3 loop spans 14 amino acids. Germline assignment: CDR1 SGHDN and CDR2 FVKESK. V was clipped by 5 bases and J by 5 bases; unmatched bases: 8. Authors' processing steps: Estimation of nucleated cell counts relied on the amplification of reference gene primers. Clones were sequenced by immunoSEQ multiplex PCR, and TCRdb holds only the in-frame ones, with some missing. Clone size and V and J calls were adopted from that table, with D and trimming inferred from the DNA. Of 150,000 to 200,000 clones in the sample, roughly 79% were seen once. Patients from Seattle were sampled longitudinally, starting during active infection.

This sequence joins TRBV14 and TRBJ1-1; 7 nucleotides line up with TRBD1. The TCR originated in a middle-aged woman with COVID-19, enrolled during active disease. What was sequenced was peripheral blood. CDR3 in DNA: TGTGCCAGCAGCTTCAGCCCGGGACAGACTGAAGCTTTCTTT. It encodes CASSFSPGQTEAFF.